The rows below give T cell receptor beta chains drawn from one sample of a study of blood T cell repertoires in COVID-19. Profiled with immunoSEQ multiplex PCR; TCRdb holds only in-frame clones, not every one. The sample gives fewer than 250,000 clones, 83% of which show up once; roughly 8% is in the top ten. Sequenced: peripheral blood. These receptor sequences come from a woman in her forties or fifties with acute or convalescent COVID-19. The CDR3 runs from the conserved cysteine through the conserved F or W. Each record gives: J gene, V gene, CDR3 protein.

>TRBJ2-7|TRBV20-1
CSASPGTSESEQYF
>TRBJ2-7|TRBV5-1
CASSLGIAGGLDEQYF
>TRBJ2-3|TRBV11-2
CASSLGLGLHRTDTQYF
>TRBJ2-7|TRBV5-6
CASSRVGGLSYEQYF
>TRBJ2-1|TRBV19
CASSATGGTRRNEQFF
>TRBJ2-3|TRBV24-1
CATSESSGRVVNTQYF
>TRBJ2-2|TRBV24-1
CTTSDSGTSSANTGELFF
>TRBJ2-3|TRBV21-1
CASSTKGRLGLAATDTQYF
>TRBJ2-1|TRBV19
CASSPYPPGLDEQFF
>TRBJ2-7|TRBV27
CASSPSGRGYEQYF
>TRBJ1-2|TRBV5-6
CASSLGSSRINYGYTF
>TRBJ1-2|TRBV15
CATSRDLEVNYGYTF
>TRBJ2-1|TRBV4-1
CASSPGLADNEQFF
>TRBJ1-2|TRBV6-5
CASSYSRGLGYGYTF
>TRBJ2-7|TRBV4-2
CASSQEATSGYEQYF
>TRBJ2-1|TRBV10-3
CAISAQPPGERNEQFF
>TRBJ2-7|TRBV7-2
CASSFTGKAYEQYF
>TRBJ2-1|TRBV24-1
CATSDLQGFGNEQFF
>TRBJ1-2|TRBV9
CASSVVDTEYGYTF
>TRBJ2-1|TRBV27
CASSSLAGAYNEQFF
>TRBJ1-1|TRBV7-3
CASSLTAGLNTEAFF
>TRBJ2-3|TRBV20-1
CSASTSGIRYF
>TRBJ2-3|TRBV12-3/TRBV12-4
CASRDSTGDTQYF
>TRBJ1-2|TRBV10-3
CAITPGTGDGYTF
>TRBJ2-1|TRBV4-2
CASSQGLAGAWHEQFF
>TRBJ2-3|TRBV7-2
CASSLGQGADTQYF
>TRBJ2-3|TRBV5-1
CASSLESSGSGDTQYF
>TRBJ2-1|TRBV11-2
CASSLDAGGPLEQFF
>TRBJ1-2|TRBV30
CAWSTRGGYTF
>TRBJ1-1|TRBV14
CASSHREPEAFF
>TRBJ2-5|TRBV6-1
CASSEGRSRPTQETQYF
>TRBJ2-5|TRBV19
CASSPPDKGLGGTQYF
>TRBJ1-2|TRBV5-1
CASSQLAQPQGDHGYTF
>TRBJ2-1|TRBV5-6
CASSPEASGTNEQFF
>TRBJ1-2|TRBV5-1
CASSLGGGDYGYTF
>TRBJ2-1|TRBV7-3
CASAGGTASYNEQFF
>TRBJ2-2|TRBV2
CASSEEGSGRTNTGELFF
>TRBJ2-1|TRBV15
CATSSYQAYNEQFF
>TRBJ2-1|TRBV5-1
CASSTTSGRGNEQFF
>TRBJ2-5|TRBV5-1
CTSARTGLETQYF
>TRBJ2-7|TRBV4-2
CASSQEVGLSGYEQYF
>TRBJ1-1|TRBV28
CASTPDRGLPGAFF
>TRBJ2-2|TRBV30
CAWSVRGRADTGELFF
>TRBJ2-6|TRBV9
CASSVGEGGVTGANVLTF
>TRBJ1-1|TRBV7-3
CASRQQVGTEAFF
>TRBJ1-1|TRBV28
CASSWGGQGKTRNTEAFF
>TRBJ1-2|TRBV16
CASSQSPQPGDYGYTF
>TRBJ1-3|TRBV18
CASSPSGGRSGNTIYF